Each of the 22 T cell receptor beta chains below was sequenced from the same sample in a study of cytomegalovirus exposure and HLA in healthy donors. 13 Jbeta primers and 60 Vbeta primers were used for the PCR. Measured with immunoSEQ multiplex PCR; TCRdb has only the in-frame clones, and not every one. The sample includes about 130,000 clones, 6.5% to 9.5% of them seen just once. Sequencing was done on a sample of PBMCs. Receptors were obtained from a man aged 35 to 55 in good health and CMV-seronegative.

The table lists this clone with a few counts. The chain uses TRBV9 and TRBJ2-2; no clear D gene. Germline values: CDR1 SGDLS, CDR2 YYNGEE. Trimming shortened V by 6 bases and J by 1 base, and 4 bases separated the two germline ends. This CDR3 contains 12 residues. This chain's CDR3 is CASTGNTGELFF. In DNA, the CDR3 is TGTGCCAGCACAGGGAACACCGGGGAGCTGTTTTTT. Combining the CDR3 with reference TRBV9 and TRBJ2-2 gives the whole variable domain DSGVTQTPKHLITATGQRVTLRCSPRSGDLSVYWYQQSLDQGLQFLIQYYNGEERAKGNILERFSAQQFPDLHSELNLSSLELGDSALYFCASTGNTGELFFGEGSRLTVL.

This clone occurred a few times. DNA of the CDR3: TGTGCCAGCAGTCTCCTACGGGGCACCGGGGAGCTGTTTTTT. Its translation is CASSLLRGTGELFF. This sequence joins TRBV28 and TRBJ2-2, with D possibly matching TRBD2 (5 bases). Germline CDR1 reads MDHEN; CDR2 reads SYDVKM. The length of the CDR3 is 14 residues. V was pared by 5 bases and J by 4 bases, with 11 bases between.

The genes are TRBV7-3 and TRBJ2-1; 8 bases are a match to TRBD2. CDR3 length: 15 residues. Germline values: CDR1 SGHTA, CDR2 FQGTGA. V trimming: 1 base; J trimming: 8 bases; junction bases outside the gene matches: 7. Here the CDR3 DNA reads TGTGCCAGCAGCTTAATAAGCGGGGGTCTTTATGAGCAGTTCTTC. This translates into CASSLISGGLYEQFF.

The genes are TRBV28 and TRBJ2-5; 9 nucleotides line up with TRBD1. Germline-derived CDR1 and CDR2 are MDHEN and SYDVKM. The CDR3 consists of 13 residues. The V and J ends lost 4 bases and 5 bases, in that order; junction bases with no gene match: 2. The CDR3: CASSSDRGETQYF. CDR3 coding DNA: TGTGCCAGCAGTTCGGACAGGGGTGAGACCCAGTACTTC.

This clone turned up a few times. This chain links TRBV28 with TRBJ1-1; 8 bases are shared with TRBD1. Losses at the gene ends were 6 bases for V and 0 bases for J; bases not matched to a gene: 6. Germline V CDR1 and CDR2: MDHEN, SYDVKM. This CDR3 region has 15 residues. As DNA, the CDR3 is TGTGCCAGCAGCCCGGACAGGGATATGAACACTGAAGCTTTCTTT. This codes for CASSPDRDMNTEAFF.

This clone was counted between two and nine times. The V and J genes are TRBV6-4 and TRBJ1-1, with D possibly TRBD1 on 6 matching bases. The germline V and J ends were trimmed by 2 bases and 11 bases, with 12 bases remaining between them. The CDR3 runs 12 residues. Germline loops: CDR1 MRHNA, CDR2 SNTAGT. CDR3 DNA: TGTGCCAGCAGTGACGGAGGGGGGGAGGCTTTCTTT. It is translated as CASSDGGGEAFF.

A remark on this clone: An end of the junction differs from the germline gene, which may be a read error. This specimen includes other DNA sequences encoding the same CDR3. The chain couples TRBV19 to TRBJ2-3; D unclear. This CDR3 is built from 16 residues. Germline CDR1 is LNHDA and CDR2 is SQIVND (reference sequence). The CDR3 nucleotides are TGCGCCAGTAGTATCGAAGGCGGCGGATTCACAGATACGCAGTATTTT. Its protein product is CASSIEGGGFTDTQYF.

This clone was observed a few times. This chain connects TRBV27 to TRBJ1-5, with TRBD1 matching 7 bases. V lost 5 bases and J lost 1; bases outside the gene matches: 2. The germline gives CDR1 MNHEY, CDR2 SMNVEV (reference sequence). This CDR3 is 14 amino acids long. The CDR3 DNA follows: TGTGCCAGCAGTGCACAGGGGAGCAATCAGCCCCAGCATTTT. It yields the protein CASSAQGSNQPQHF.

This rearrangement joins TRBV4-3 to TRBJ1-1, with 7 bases lining up with TRBD1. V shed 4 bases, J shed 6 bases, and the junction held 5 bases outside the gene matches. The CDR3 has 13 residues. The germline gives CDR1 LGHNA, CDR2 YSLEER. In nucleotides, the CDR3 is TGCGCCAGCAGCCGAGGACAGGTCGCTGAAGCTTTCTTT. Translating gives CASSRGQVAEAFF.

The chain has TRBV6-5 and TRBJ1-2, with D tentatively TRBD1 (5 bases). V was clipped by 1 base and J by 6 bases, with 9 bases between them. CDR1 and CDR2 (germline): MNHEY, SVGAGI. This CDR3 is 13 amino acids long. CDR3 nucleotide sequence: TGTGCCAGCAGTTACTTTGGAGGGGATGGCTACACCTTC. It translates to CASSYFGGDGYTF.

This clone appeared a few times. V usage is TRBV7-6 and J usage is TRBJ1-4, with a tentative D call TRBD1 (5 bases). The germline V gene encodes CDR1 SGHVS and CDR2 FNYEAQ. V was cut by 0 bases and J by 4 bases, with 15 bases left in between. CDR3 size: 17 residues. The CDR3 coding sequence is TGTGCCAGCAGCTTAGCGCAGGTTGCAAGGGGTAATGAAAAACTGTTTTTT. This codes for CASSLAQVARGNEKLFF.

This clone appeared a few times. The V and J genes are TRBV5-1 and TRBJ2-1; 12 bases line up with TRBD1. Trimming took 0 bases from V and 9 from J; bases not matched to a gene: 10. This CDR3 region has 17 residues. Germline CDR1 reads SGHRS; CDR2 reads YFSETQ. The CDR3 region is CASSLAGGTGGQVEQFF. Here the CDR3 DNA reads TGCGCCAGCAGCTTGGCCGGGGGGACAGGGGGCCAGGTTGAGCAGTTCTTC.

This clone has only a few counts. This chain uses TRBV18 with TRBJ1-2; TRBD1 aligns across 8 bases. Germline V lookup: CDR1 KGHSH, CDR2 LQKENI. The CDR3 length is 13 residues. Trimming cost V 5 bases and J 3 bases; bases outside gene matches: 2. CDR3 protein: CASSEGQDYGYTF. The CDR3 DNA reads as TGTGCCAGCTCAGAGGGACAGGACTATGGCTACACCTTC.

V and J are TRBV10-3 and TRBJ2-5; no clear D gene. The DNA matches TRBJ2-7 better at its end, which makes the J call doubtful. CDR3 size: 12 residues. CDR1 and CDR2 from the germline V gene are ENHRY and SYGVKD. CDR3 region: CAISEGDYEQYF. DNA for the CDR3: TGTGCCATCAGTGAGGGAGACTACGAGCAGTACTTC.

This clone has a handful of counts. CDR3 nucleotide sequence: TGTGCCAGCAGCTTGAGGAGCGGGGGGTTAAGTGAGCAGTACTTC. This translates into CASSLRSGGLSEQYF. The V call is TRBV5-4, the J call TRBJ2-7; 9 bases align to TRBD2. The CDR3 extends over 15 amino acids. J lost 7 bases, V lost 1 base, and 9 bases had no gene match. Germline-derived CDR1 and CDR2 are SGHNT and YYREEE (reference sequence).

This clone was seen only a few times. This rearrangement joins TRBV5-1 to TRBJ2-3, with a tentative D call TRBD2 (6 bases). Germline CDR1 SGHRS, CDR2 YFSETQ. The CDR3 loop spans 16 amino acids. V lost 3 bases and J lost 0, with 14 bases in between. CDR3 loop: CASSSGLSSSTDTQYF. CDR3 nucleotides: TGCGCCAGCAGCTCGGGACTTTCCTCTAGCACAGATACGCAGTATTTT.

This clone was counted between two and nine times. The J gene is TRBJ1-4, the V gene TRBV25-1; no reliable D call. Germline CDR1 reads MGHDK; CDR2 reads SYGVNS. V was pared by 2 bases and J by 4 bases, with 11 bases between. The CDR3 covers 15 residues. The chain's CDR3 is CASSERRGNNEKLFF. The DNA for the CDR3 is TGTGCCAGCAGTGAACGCCGGGGAAATAATGAAAAACTGTTTTTT.

V gene TRBV11-3 combines with J gene TRBJ2-7; weak D call: TRBD2 (5 bases). Germline loops: CDR1 SGHNT, CDR2 YENEEA. The CDR3 totals 15 residues. The V and J ends lost 1 base and 1 base respectively, with 11 bases between them. The CDR3 DNA sequence: TGTGCCAGCAGCTTAGGAGGGCTGGAATCCTACGAGCAGTACTTC. It is translated as CASSLGGLESYEQYF.

The chain combines TRBV14 with TRBJ2-5; 8 positions agree with TRBD1. The CDR3 is 16 residues long. Germline V gene sequence: CDR1 SGHDN, CDR2 FVKESK. The V and J ends lost 4 bases and 1 base, in that order; junction bases with no gene match: 8. The CDR3 DNA reads as TGTGCCAGCAGCCGACTCAGGGGGCGTCCCCAAGAGACCCAGTACTTC. Encoded protein: CASSRLRGRPQETQYF.

The chain recombines TRBV29-1 with TRBJ2-1, with TRBD1 identical over 7 bases. Germline CDR1 reads SQVTM; CDR2 reads ANQGSEA. There are 14 residues in the CDR3. V shed 4 bases, J shed 2 bases, and the junction held 5 bases outside the gene matches. The CDR3 loop reads CSVVDRAPYNEQFF. The DNA for the CDR3 is TGCAGCGTTGTAGACAGGGCCCCCTACAATGAGCAGTTCTTC.

This clone turned up a few times. The V call is TRBV30, the J call TRBJ1-2, with D hard to call. Per the germline V gene, CDR1 is GTSNPN and CDR2 is SVGIG (reference sequence). The V and J ends lost 3 bases and 4 bases respectively, with 15 bases between them. The CDR3 totals 14 residues. The CDR3 DNA is TGTGCCTGGAGACCCACCCCCCTAGGCTATGGCTACACCTTC. It is translated as CAWRPTPLGYGYTF.

This clone has more than one count but fewer than ten. This chain links TRBV13 with TRBJ2-5, with D maybe TRBD2 (5 bases). V shed 5 bases and J shed 7 bases, with 14 bases lying between them. Germline CDR1 is PRHDT and CDR2 is FYEKMQ (reference sequence). CDR3 length: 13 residues. The CDR3 here is CASSPGVVGTQYF. In DNA form, the CDR3 reads TGTGCCAGCAGCCCCGGGGTCGTCGGGACCCAGTACTTC.